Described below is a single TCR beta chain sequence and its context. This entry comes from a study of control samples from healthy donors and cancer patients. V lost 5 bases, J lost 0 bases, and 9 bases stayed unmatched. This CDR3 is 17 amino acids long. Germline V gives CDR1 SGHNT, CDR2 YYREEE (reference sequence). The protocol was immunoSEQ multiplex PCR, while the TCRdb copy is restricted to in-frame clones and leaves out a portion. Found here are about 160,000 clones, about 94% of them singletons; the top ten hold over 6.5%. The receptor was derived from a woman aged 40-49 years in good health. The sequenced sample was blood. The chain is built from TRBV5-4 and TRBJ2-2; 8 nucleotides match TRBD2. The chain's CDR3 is CASRDGVAGSNTGELFF. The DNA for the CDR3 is TGTGCCAGCAGGGATGGAGTAGCGGGATCGAACACCGGGGAGCTGTTTTTT.